This passage covers 21 T cell receptor beta chains from one sample sequenced in a study of regulatory T cells in long-lasting Graves disease (TCRdb year 2021). The intended sense of this specimen's time point label: newly diagnosed GD, antithyroid drugs for less than 3 months. For both TCR sequencing and RNA sequencing, RNA was extracted from PBMCs in TRIzol. The library was produced with multiplex PCR. TCRdb lists the instrument as Illumina HiSeq 4000. iRepertoire HTBI primers and Arm-PCR amplification of CDR3 regions were used to construct TCR beta libraries. The public sequencing data were trimmed at Q25 with fastp and processed into clonotypes with MiXCR by TCRdb, which kept only in-frame beta chains. A single entry per CDR3 protein holds the most common genes and DNA from its merged rows. This sample has under 300,000 distinct CDR3 sequences in its table, and approximately 18% of those were observed once. The ten largest clones capture around 13% of the sample.

These data were likewise used in another study, on T cells in Graves' hyperthyroidism and ophthalmopathy.

The source was peripheral blood mononuclear cells (PBMCs), collected at new diagnosis, from a patient treated with antithyroid drugs. Receptors were obtained from a woman in her 30s with Graves disease. Donor details come from another sample of the same person, matched by shared clones.

The rearrangement uses TRBV6-1 and TRBJ1-3; D is uncertain. Germline loops: CDR1 MNHNS, CDR2 SASEGT. V dropped 6 bases and J dropped 0 bases, with 12 bases sitting between them. This CDR3 contains 15 residues. CDR3 amino acids: CASSRQDRSGNTIYF. CDR3 DNA sequence: TGTGCCAGCAGCCGCCAGGATCGCTCTGGAAACACCATATATTTT.

J is TRBJ1-5 and V is TRBV7-2, with D possibly matching TRBD1 (6 bases). V lost 5 bases and J lost 11, with 22 bases in between. Germline V lookup: CDR1 SGHTA, CDR2 FQGNSA. The CDR3 covers 15 residues. The CDR3: CASSRTSGGAGAQHF. Here the CDR3 DNA reads TGTGCCAGCAGCCGCACTAGCGGGGGGGCGGGGGCCCAGCATTTT.

This clonotype showed up many times. This chain links TRBV12-5 with TRBJ1-5; D gene uncertain. V gave up 3 bases and J gave up 3 bases, with 9 bases separating them. This CDR3 has 14 residues. In germline, CDR1 is LGHNT, CDR2 FRNRAP. CDR3 nucleotide sequence: TGTGCTAGTGGTTTTGGACGGGACAATCAGCCCCAGCATTTT. Its translation: CASGFGRDNQPQHF.

In the case of this clonotype: This clone may be a read error of a much larger clone one base away. Since the CDR3 does not end with the conserved phenylalanine or tryptophan, this likely comes from a read error. The chain uses TRBV6-1 and TRBJ2-1; 8 bases are shared with TRBD2. The CDR3 is made up of 14 amino acids. The ends lost 7 bases at V and 4 bases at J; junction bases unmatched: 6. Germline-derived CDR1 and CDR2 are MNHNS and SASEGT. CDR3 DNA: TGTGCCAGCAACAGGGCGGGGGGATACAATGAGCAGTTCTCC. Protein: CASNRAGGYNEQFS.

This clonotype showed up many times. The rearrangement links TRBV4-1 to TRBJ1-1; TRBD1 might be the D (5 bases). Germline V gene data show CDR1 as MGHRA and CDR2 as YSYEKL. V lost 0 bases to trimming and J lost 2 bases, with 13 bases between them. The CDR3 loop spans 16 amino acids. The CDR3 protein is CASSQDEGRGNTEAFF. The CDR3 DNA reads TGCGCCAGCAGCCAAGATGAAGGGAGGGGAAACACTGAAGCTTTCTTT.

With respect to this clonotype: A much larger clone lies one base from this, so it may be a read error. The chain has TRBV6-1 and TRBJ2-1; D remains unclear. The CDR3 runs 16 residues. V dropped 4 bases and J dropped 3 bases, with 16 bases sitting between them. The germline V gene encodes CDR1 MNHNS and CDR2 SASEGT. CDR3 sequence (DNA): TGTGCCAGCAGTGCGTCAGAAGAACCTAGCTACAATGAGCAGTTCTTC. The encoded protein is CASSASEEPSYNEQFF.

This clonotype has ten or more counts. The chain recombines TRBV20-1 with TRBJ2-2; unclear D gene. Trimming took 6 bases from V and 5 from J, leaving 7 bases between them. Germline V CDR1 and CDR2: DFQATT, SNEGSKA (reference sequence). CDR3 length equals 11 residues. This CDR3 reads CSAPSTGELFF. DNA of the CDR3: TGCAGTGCCCCAAGTACCGGGGAGCTGTTTTTT.

This clonotype was detected many times. The genes are TRBV7-8 and TRBJ2-3, with 7 bases lining up with TRBD2. V shed 3 bases, J shed 4 bases, and the junction held 7 bases outside the gene matches. The CDR3 consists of 15 residues. Germline CDR1 is SGHVS and CDR2 is FQNEAQ. CDR3 sequence: CASSLVERGPDTQYF. The CDR3 coding sequence is TGTGCCAGCAGCTTGGTAGAGCGGGGCCCAGATACGCAGTATTTT.

This clonotype was seen many times. The chain combines TRBV20-1 with TRBJ2-5, with 10 nucleotides matching TRBD2. Germline V CDR1 and CDR2: DFQATT, SNEGSKA (reference sequence). V was clipped by 6 bases and J by 0 bases; unmatched bases: 7. This CDR3 is 15 amino acids long. The CDR3 spells CSAHLAGAHQETQYF. The CDR3 region has the DNA TGCAGTGCGCATCTAGCGGGGGCCCACCAAGAGACCCAGTACTTC.

This clonotype was counted ten times or more. V and J are TRBV2 and TRBJ2-5; D unclear. The V gene lost 2 bases and the J gene lost 5 bases, with 12 bases spanning the gap. Looked up from germline, CDR1 is SNHLY and CDR2 is FYNNEI. The CDR3 loop spans 14 amino acids. CDR3 protein: CASSEPALGETQYF. Written as DNA, the CDR3 is TGTGCCAGCAGTGAACCCGCGCTGGGGGAGACCCAGTACTTC.

At least ten counts were recorded for this clonotype. This chain joins TRBV7-9 and TRBJ2-5; 10 positions match TRBD2. Germline V gene lookup returns CDR1 SEHNR and CDR2 FQNEAQ (reference sequence). CDR3 length: 16 amino acids. The V and J ends lost 5 bases and 2 bases, in that order; junction bases with no gene match: 8. The CDR3 coding sequence is TGTGCCAGCAGCGAACAAGCGGGGGGGCGTCAAGAGACCCAGTACTTC. Its translation: CASSEQAGGRQETQYF.

V usage is TRBV20-1 and J usage is TRBJ2-5; 8 nucleotides agree with TRBD2. V gave up 6 bases and J gave up 4 bases; unmatched junction bases: 13. The CDR3 totals 15 residues. Germline CDR1 DFQATT, CDR2 SNEGSKA (reference sequence). The CDR3 DNA is TGCAGTGCCTTGGATGCCAGCGGGGGTCTAGAGACCCAGTACTTC. This encodes CSALDASGGLETQYF.

Ten or more counts support this clonotype. The rearrangement uses TRBV5-5 and TRBJ2-1, with 10 bases lining up with TRBD1. J lost 4 bases, V lost 0 bases, and 4 bases had no gene match. CDR1 is SGHKS and CDR2 is YYEKEE in the germline V gene (reference sequence). This CDR3 comprises 16 residues. CDR3 region: CASSLGDRGPYNEQFF. The DNA for the CDR3 is TGTGCCAGCAGCTTGGGCGACAGGGGGCCGTACAATGAGCAGTTCTTC.

CDR3 nucleotides: TGTGCCAGTAGTATAGATTCCCGGGTCTCCTACAATGAGCAGTTCTTC. Translating it yields CASSIDSRVSYNEQFF. The chain recombines TRBV19 with TRBJ2-1; D uncertain. The CDR3 is made up of 16 amino acids. Trimming removed 0 bases at V and 0 bases at J, with 9 bases between. The germline V gene has CDR1 LNHDA and CDR2 SQIVND (reference sequence).

This clonotype was seen only a few times. J is TRBJ2-2 and V is TRBV5-4, with no clear D. In germline, CDR1 is SGHNT, CDR2 YYREEE (reference sequence). Trimming pared 6 bases from V and 7 bases from J, leaving 25 bases between. The CDR3 runs to 17 residues. The CDR3 loop is CASNFFEGINMGGELFF. The CDR3 DNA sequence: TGTGCCAGCAACTTTTTCGAAGGGATTAACATGGGCGGGGAGCTGTTTTTT. The full variable domain, in which reference TRBV5-4 and TRBJ2-2 provide the parts outside the CDR3, is ETGVTQSPTHLIKTRGQQVTLRCSSQSGHNTVSWYQQALGQGPQFIFQYYREEENGRGNFPPRFSGLQFPNYSSELNVNALELDDSALYLCASNFFEGINMGGELFFGEGSRLTVL.

Concerning this clonotype: A far larger clone is a single base away, which makes a read error likely. The rearrangement uses TRBV2 and TRBJ2-5; 7 nucleotides match TRBD1. CDR1 and CDR2 from the germline V gene are SNHLY and FYNNEI. V dropped 7 bases and J dropped 11; count of bases not matched to a gene: 16. This CDR3 has 14 residues. In DNA, the CDR3 is TGTGCCAGCAACCCGGGACAGCAAAACAATGAGCAGTACTTC. It yields the protein CASNPGQQNNEQYF.

This sequence joins TRBV4-2 and TRBJ1-1, with unresolved D. The CDR3 is 12 amino acids. The V gene's germline CDR1 is LGHNA and CDR2 YNFKEQ. Trimming took 5 bases from V and 1 from J, leaving 5 bases between them. The chain's CDR3 is CASSKGNTEAFF. CDR3 nucleotides: TGTGCCAGCAGCAAAGGGAACACTGAAGCTTTCTTT.

This chain connects TRBV29-1 to TRBJ1-4, with D hard to call. The CDR3 extends over 10 amino acids. Germline-derived CDR1 and CDR2 are SQVTM and ANQGSEA. Trimming took off 3 bases at V and 10 bases at J, with 6 bases between the two ends. CDR3 protein: CSVEEGKLFF. In nucleotides, the CDR3 is TGCAGCGTTGAGGAGGGAAAACTGTTTTTT.

This clonotype was recorded at least ten times. This chain uses TRBV20-1 with TRBJ2-1, with 8 positions matching TRBD2. The CDR3 is 17 amino acids. The junction had 8 bases not matched to a gene; V was cut back by 1 base and J by 0 bases. CDR1 DFQATT and CDR2 SNEGSKA come from the germline V gene (reference sequence). CDR3 sequence (DNA): TGCAGTGCTAGAGGGAAAAGCGGGGGTAGCTCCTACAATGAGCAGTTCTTC. Its protein is CSARGKSGGSSYNEQFF.

This clonotype was recorded at least ten times. In nucleotides, the CDR3 is TGCAGCGTTGGGGACGACCCACTGGATGGCTACACCTTC. Encoded protein: CSVGDDPLDGYTF. This chain links TRBV29-1 with TRBJ1-2; D may be TRBD1 (5 bases). The CDR3 length is 13 residues. Trimming stripped 4 bases from V and 6 bases from J, with 15 bases between. In germline, CDR1 is SQVTM, CDR2 ANQGSEA.

This clonotype was seen only a few times. The chain combines TRBV5-4 with TRBJ2-1; either TRBD1 or TRBD2 may supply D (5 bases each). The CDR3 is made up of 14 amino acids. The ends were cut back, 6 bases at V and 4 bases at J, with 14 bases in the middle. Germline CDR1 is SGHNT and CDR2 is YYREEE (reference sequence). CDR3 residues: CASTESGAYNEQFF. CDR3 DNA sequence: TGTGCCAGCACCGAATCCGGGGCGTACAATGAGCAGTTCTTC.